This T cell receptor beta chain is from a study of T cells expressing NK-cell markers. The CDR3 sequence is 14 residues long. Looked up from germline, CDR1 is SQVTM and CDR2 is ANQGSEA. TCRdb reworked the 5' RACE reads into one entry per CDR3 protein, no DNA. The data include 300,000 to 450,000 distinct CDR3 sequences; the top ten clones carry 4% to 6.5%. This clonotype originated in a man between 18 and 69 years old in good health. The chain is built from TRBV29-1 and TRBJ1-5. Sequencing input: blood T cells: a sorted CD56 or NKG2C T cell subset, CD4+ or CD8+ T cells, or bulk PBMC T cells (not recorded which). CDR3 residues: CSVAWGYSNQPQHF.